The 6 T cell receptor beta chains below all came from one sample that was sequenced in a study of CD8 T cells in ankylosing spondylitis. No antigen is known for these receptors. Points from the study as a whole: Typical of ankylosing spondylitis blood, it appeared, was a TCR beta motif of eight highly homologous variants.

TCRdb re-derived calls from the 5' RACE reads in MiXCR, one entry per CDR3 protein. The table includes 350,000 to 450,000 distinct CDR3 sequences, 25% to 30% detected once. The sample was blood, either unsorted or a sorted T cell fraction (not recorded which). All receptors come from a male donor with ankylosing spondylitis.

This clonotype showed up just once. The chain combines TRBV5-4 with TRBJ1-1; D remains unclear. Looked up from germline, CDR1 is SGHNT and CDR2 is YYREEE (reference sequence). The CDR3 length is 14 residues. V lost 5 bases, J lost 0 bases, and 11 bases lay in between. CDR3: CASSTPGMNTEAFF. The CDR3 coding sequence is TGTGCCAGCAGTACCCCGGGAATGAACACTGAAGCTTTCTTT.

J is TRBJ2-5 and V is TRBV3-1; the D is unclear. Trimming shortened V by 0 bases and J by 4 bases, and 12 bases separated the two germline ends. The CDR3 has 15 amino acids. Per germline, CDR1 LGHDT and CDR2 YNNKEL (reference sequence). CDR3 bases: TGTGCCAGCAGCCAAGACACTTCCAGATTAGAGACCCAGTACTTC. Residues: CASSQDTSRLETQYF.

This clonotype was picked up a small number of times. The chain uses TRBV27 and TRBJ1-2, with D possibly TRBD1 on 6 matching bases. Per the germline V gene, CDR1 is MNHEY and CDR2 is SMNVEV (reference sequence). V shed 5 bases and J shed 12 bases, with 16 bases lying between them. The CDR3 extends over 12 amino acids. The CDR3, as DNA: TGTGCCAGCAGTCACACCGGGGGGGCCCACACCTTC. Protein sequence: CASSHTGGAHTF.

This clonotype showed up just a few times. V gene TRBV11-2 combines with J gene TRBJ2-7, with 7 bases matching TRBD1. The CDR3 runs 15 residues. V shed 5 bases and J 7 bases; nucleotides not matched to a gene: 14. Germline CDR1 is SGHAT and CDR2 is FQNNGV. This CDR3 reads CASSEVFKGALEQYF. In nucleotides, the CDR3 is TGTGCCAGCAGCGAAGTCTTTAAGGGGGCCCTGGAGCAGTACTTC.

The chain joins TRBV12-3 or TRBV12-4 to TRBJ2-6; D perhaps matches TRBD2 (5 bases). Trimming stripped 6 bases from V and 0 bases from J, with 9 bases between. The CDR3 length is 15 residues. The CDR3 DNA reads TGTGCCAGCAGGCCTCGGGGCTCTGGGGCCAACGTCCTGACTTTC. Its translation is CASRPRGSGANVLTF.

V gene TRBV7-9 combines with J gene TRBJ1-6; a possible D gene is TRBD1 (5 bases). Trimming took 1 base from V and 8 from J, leaving 12 bases between them. Germline lookup yields CDR1 SEHNR and CDR2 FQNEAQ (reference sequence). This CDR3 region has 15 residues. The CDR3 DNA sequence: TGTGCCAGCAGCTTAGTAAGGCAGGGAGATTCACCCCTCCACTTT. As protein: CASSLVRQGDSPLHF. Filled out from reference TRBV7-9 and TRBJ1-6, the complete variable domain reads DTGVSQNPRHKITKRGQNVTFRCDPISEHNRLYWYRQTLGQGPEFLTYFQNEAQLEKSRLLSDRFSAERPKGSFSTLEIQRTEQGDSAMYLCASSLVRQGDSPLHFGNGTRLTVT.